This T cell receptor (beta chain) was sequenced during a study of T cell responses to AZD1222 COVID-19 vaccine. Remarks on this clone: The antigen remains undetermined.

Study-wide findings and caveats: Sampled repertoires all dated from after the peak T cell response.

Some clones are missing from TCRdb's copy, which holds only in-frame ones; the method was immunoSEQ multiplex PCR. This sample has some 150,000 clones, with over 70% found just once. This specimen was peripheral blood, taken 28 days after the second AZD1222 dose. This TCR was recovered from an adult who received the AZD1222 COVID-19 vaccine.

CDR3 region: CASSPQGAGTGELFF. CDR3 coding DNA: TGTGCCAGCAGCCCGCAGGGGGCGGGCACCGGGGAGCTGTTTTTT. The V gene is TRBV7-2, the J gene TRBJ2-2; 8 bases match TRBD1. V was pared by 5 bases and J by 4 bases, with 6 bases of the junction left unmatched. CDR3 length: 15 residues. Germline V gene sequence: CDR1 SGHTA, CDR2 FQGNSA.